These T cell receptor beta chains were read from a single sample in a study of blood T cell repertoires in COVID-19. Profiled with immunoSEQ multiplex PCR; TCRdb holds only in-frame clones, not every one. The sample includes approximately 250,000 clones, more than 75% of them seen just once. Specimen: peripheral blood. Receptor source: a woman in her sixties or seventies with COVID-19, enrolled during active disease. The conserved cysteine and the conserved F or W are not part of the CDR3 here.

>TRBV29-1|TRBJ2-3
SAEDRAFTDTQY
>TRBV30|TRBJ2-1
AWTGLTEQF
>TRBV6-6|TRBJ2-5
ASSYFGQADQETQY
>TRBV5-5|TRBJ2-1
ASSAISGRTYNEQF
>TRBV7-3|TRBJ1-3
ASSPTVGGNTIY
>TRBV3-1/TRBV3-2|TRBJ1-5
ASSQTPSNQPQH
>TRBV7-8|TRBJ2-7
ASSLVRGVSGGRTYEQY
>TRBV5-4|TRBJ1-4
ASSSQGRNEKLF
>TRBV5-1|TRBJ1-1
ASSLGPGGNTEAF
>TRBV5-1|TRBJ2-1
ASSWGLAGGNEQF
>TRBV6-4|TRBJ2-2
ASSATGVTGELF
>TRBV10-3|TRBJ1-2
AISESTGEGYGYT
>TRBV19|TRBJ1-5
ASSQDRAFNQPQH
>TRBV27|TRBJ1-5
ASSRTLIGVLQPQH
>TRBV5-4|TRBJ1-3
ASSPAGGNTIY
>TRBV7-3|TRBJ2-5
ASSPTGGGGETQY
>TRBV30|TRBJ2-7
AWSSLTGGEQY
>TRBV19|TRBJ2-2
ASRQGSNTGELF
>TRBV18|TRBJ1-1
ASSPNRADTEAF
>TRBV20-1|TRBJ2-3
SASLGLAADTQY
>TRBV7-9|TRBJ1-1
ASSSEQGTEAF
>TRBV5-1|TRBJ2-1
ASSLPGLDFNEQF
>TRBV7-3|TRBJ2-1
ASSLQVNNEQF
>TRBV6-2/TRBV6-3|TRBJ2-1
ASGWPSGRVGNEQF
>TRBV5-1|TRBJ2-3
ASNQGSTDTQY
>TRBV5-4|TRBJ2-1
ASSLRVAGVNEQF
>TRBV5-1|TRBJ1-1
ASGQGTGSFFF
>TRBV6-5|TRBJ1-2
ASSYSGRGGGYT
>TRBV18|TRBJ1-2
ASSPLGQNYGYT
>TRBV27|TRBJ2-5
ASSLRASGRGETQY
>TRBV19|TRBJ2-2
ASLAGTSNTGELF
>TRBV21-1|TRBJ2-7
ASSKLPRKHEQY